This T cell receptor (beta chain) originates from a study of early T cells in non-severe SARS-CoV-2 infection. Study as a whole: Sequencing targeted bulk RNA from unsorted whole blood, leaving chains unpaired.

Trimming stripped 7 bases from V and 4 bases from J, with 13 bases between. Germline CDR1 SQVTM, CDR2 ANQGSEA. The CDR3 has 12 residues. In the library, individual cDNA molecules carried attached unique molecular identifiers. TCRdb processed the 5' RACE reads anew with MiXCR; each CDR3 protein has one entry. The sample contains roughly 60,000 distinct CDR3 sequences, about an eighth of which appear only once. Study findings and constraints: A preference for anti-spike CD8 responses marked VDJdb matching, which missed private and CD4 specificities.

This clonotype was picked up many times. Its matching antigen is unknown. This receptor was taken from an adult who was a healthcare worker with PCR-confirmed SARS-CoV-2 infection or an uninfected control (not recorded which). This sequence joins TRBV29-1 and TRBJ1-2; D is unclear. The sample was whole blood. CDR3 nucleotides: TGCAGCGCCCGGGCAGGCTTCTATGGCTACACCTTC. Amino acids: CSARAGFYGYTF.